The sequence of this T cell receptor beta chain was determined in a study of vaccination effects on CD4 cells after COVID-19. As for the study in general: The median interval between the second dose and post-vaccine sampling was 72 days. The study's findings and limits: Marked clonal contraction was seen in infection- and vaccine-induced clones late after vaccination.

Data came from immunoSEQ multiplex PCR; TCRdb stores just in-frame clones and leaves some out. The sample lists 30,000 or so clones, roughly 80% occurring once. On this clone: Its antigen is unknown. Germline is not matched at one junction end, which may reflect a read error.

The CDR3 is 16 residues long. The germline V gene has CDR1 MNHNY and CDR2 SVGAGI (reference sequence). Antigen-specific CD4+ T cells were expanded (with viral peptide pools) by the ViraFEST assay ahead of sequencing. Following culture for under 12 days, CD4+ T cells were isolated. Every participant took two doses of the BNT162b2 or mRNA-1273 vaccine. At days 3 and 7, half of the medium was exchanged for IL-2 medium. Sequencing was performed on CD4+ T cells from PBMCs cultured with HCoV-NL63 spike peptides, taken after COVID-19 vaccination. This rearrangement joins TRBV6-6 to TRBJ2-3; 7 bases fit TRBD2. This sequence originates from a human donor who received a COVID-19 vaccine. CDR3 in amino acids: CASRYYSGTNTDTQYF. The DNA of the CDR3 is TGTGCCAGCAGGTACTATTCGGGGACTAACACAGATACGCAGTATTTT.